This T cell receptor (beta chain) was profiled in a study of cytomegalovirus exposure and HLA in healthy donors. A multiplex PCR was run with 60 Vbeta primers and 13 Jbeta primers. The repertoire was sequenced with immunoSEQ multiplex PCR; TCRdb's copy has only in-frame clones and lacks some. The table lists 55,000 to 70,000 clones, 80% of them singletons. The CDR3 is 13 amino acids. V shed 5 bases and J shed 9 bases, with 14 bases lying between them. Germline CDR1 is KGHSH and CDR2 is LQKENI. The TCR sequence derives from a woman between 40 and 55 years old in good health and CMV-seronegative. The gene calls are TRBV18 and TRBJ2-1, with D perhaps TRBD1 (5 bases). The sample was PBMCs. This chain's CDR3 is CASSLPGSIEQFF. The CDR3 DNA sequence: TGTGCCAGCTCATTGCCAGGGTCGATTGAGCAGTTCTTC.